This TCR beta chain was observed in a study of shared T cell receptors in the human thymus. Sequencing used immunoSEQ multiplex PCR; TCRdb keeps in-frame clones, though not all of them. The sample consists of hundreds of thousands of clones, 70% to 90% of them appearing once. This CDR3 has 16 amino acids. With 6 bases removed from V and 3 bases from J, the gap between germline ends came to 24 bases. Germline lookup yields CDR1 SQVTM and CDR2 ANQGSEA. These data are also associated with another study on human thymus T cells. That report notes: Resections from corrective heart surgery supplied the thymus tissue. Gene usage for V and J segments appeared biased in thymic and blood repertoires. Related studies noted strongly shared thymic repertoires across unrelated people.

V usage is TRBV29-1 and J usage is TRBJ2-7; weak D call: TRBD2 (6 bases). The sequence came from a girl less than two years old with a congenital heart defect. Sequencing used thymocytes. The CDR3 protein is CSVHGEWEEGGYEQYF. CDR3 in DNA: TGCAGCGTCCACGGAGAATGGGAGGAAGGAGGCTACGAGCAGTACTTC.